The next 24 T cell receptor beta chains were all read from a single sample in a study of T cell changes during pregnancy in multiple sclerosis. Measured with immunoSEQ multiplex PCR; TCRdb has only the in-frame clones, and not every one. Of tens of thousands of clones detected, more than 90% appear once; the ten largest clones hold around 0.4%. The sequenced sample was CD4+ T cells from peripheral blood mononuclear cells, obtained before pregnancy. These receptors came from a female donor with multiple sclerosis, enrolled in a pregnancy study.

The chain uses TRBV6-1 and TRBJ2-3; 10 nucleotides align to TRBD1. The CDR3 is 15 amino acids. Germline trimming cut 7 bases from V and 5 bases from J; bases unmatched to any gene: 9. Germline V gene sequence: CDR1 MNHNS, CDR2 SASEGT. The CDR3 reads CASNPRRTGGDTQYF. The CDR3 region has the DNA TGTGCCAGCAACCCGAGGAGGACAGGGGGAGATACGCAGTATTTT.

This sequence joins TRBV5-1 and TRBJ2-3, with 8 bases matching TRBD2. CDR1 and CDR2 from the germline V gene are SGHRS and YFSETQ. The V and J ends lost 3 bases and 6 bases, in that order; junction bases with no gene match: 21. The CDR3 has 19 residues. DNA of the CDR3: TGCGCCAGCAGCTCCTCGGGGTCCTCTATAGCGGGGAGGGAGGATACGCAGTATTTT. As protein: CASSSSGSSIAGREDTQYF.

The rearrangement links TRBV5-1 to TRBJ1-1; D is possibly TRBD1 (6 bases). The CDR3 runs 15 residues. V dropped 5 bases and J dropped 2 bases, with 16 bases sitting between them. The germline V gene encodes CDR1 SGHRS and CDR2 YFSETQ. The CDR3 loop reads CASRDSQLINTEAFF. For the CDR3, the DNA is TGCGCCAGCAGGGACAGCCAACTTATTAACACTGAAGCTTTCTTT. Complete variable domain (other parts from reference TRBV5-1 and TRBJ1-1): KAGVTQTPRYLIKTRGQQVTLSCSPISGHRSVSWYQQTPGQGLQFLFEYFSETQRNKGNFPGRFSGRQFSNSRSEMNVSTLELGDSALYLCASRDSQLINTEAFFGQGTRLTVV.

This chain links TRBV19 with TRBJ2-7; a weak D match, TRBD1 (5 bases). V lost 4 bases and J lost 5, with 18 bases in between. Germline V lookup: CDR1 LNHDA, CDR2 SQIVND (reference sequence). This CDR3 region has 15 residues. The CDR3 DNA follows: TGTGCCAGTAGTAATGGTCGCAGGGATGGCGACGAGCAGTACTTC. This encodes CASSNGRRDGDEQYF.

This rearrangement joins TRBV28 to TRBJ2-5; a possible D gene is TRBD2 (5 bases). V lost 1 base and J 0 bases, leaving 9 bases between the germline ends. CDR1 is MDHEN, CDR2 SYDVKM, per germline. The CDR3 totals 15 residues. The CDR3 coding sequence is TGTGCCAGCAGTTTATTGGGCGGGTACCAAGAGACCCAGTACTTC. It encodes CASSLLGGYQETQYF.

The chain is built from TRBV28 and TRBJ2-7; 12 positions match TRBD2. Looked up from germline, CDR1 is MDHEN and CDR2 is SYDVKM. V lost 6 bases, J lost 5 bases, and 5 bases stayed unmatched. The length of the CDR3 is 14 residues. CDR3 bases: TGTGCCAGCAGGGTAGGACTAGCGGGAAACGAGCAGTACTTC. This encodes CASRVGLAGNEQYF. Filled out from reference TRBV28 and TRBJ2-7, the complete variable domain reads DVKVTQSSRYLVKRTGEKVFLECVQDMDHENMFWYRQDPGLGLRLIYFSYDVKMKEKGDIPEGYSVSREKKERFSLILESASTNQTSMYLCASRVGLAGNEQYFGPGTRLTVT.

V usage is TRBV5-1 and J usage is TRBJ1-2; D perhaps matches TRBD1 (6 bases). The germline V gene encodes CDR1 SGHRS and CDR2 YFSETQ. Trimming pared 0 bases from V and 8 bases from J, leaving 8 bases between. The CDR3 is 12 residues long. The CDR3 sequence: CASSLEGTGYTF. CDR3 DNA sequence: TGCGCCAGCAGCTTGGAAGGGACAGGCTACACCTTC.

The rearrangement uses TRBV6-4 and TRBJ2-1; 9 nucleotides match TRBD1. CDR3 length: 15 residues. Germline V gene lookup returns CDR1 MRHNA and CDR2 SNTAGT. J was trimmed by 6 bases and V by 3 bases; bases with no gene match: 6. DNA of the CDR3: TGTGCCAGCAGTGATACAGGGGGCTTGGGCAATGAGCAGTTCTTC. Its translation is CASSDTGGLGNEQFF.

This chain uses TRBV6-1 with TRBJ2-4; D may be TRBD1 (5 bases). In germline, CDR1 is MNHNS, CDR2 SASEGT. This CDR3 contains 18 residues. Deletions cut 3 bases from V and 2 bases from J, with 20 bases between. This CDR3 reads CASSDNFVGVGTKNIQYF. In nucleotides, the CDR3 is TGTGCCAGCAGTGACAATTTCGTAGGGGTGGGTACCAAAAACATTCAGTACTTC.

V gene TRBV2 combines with J gene TRBJ2-1; no definite D call. V was trimmed by 8 bases and J by 2 bases, leaving 13 bases between them. Germline CDR1 and CDR2: SNHLY and FYNNEI. The CDR3 extends over 14 amino acids. CDR3 protein: CASSPVVTYNEQFF. The CDR3 DNA reads TGTGCCAGCTCTCCGGTCGTCACCTACAATGAGCAGTTCTTC.

V is TRBV28 and J is TRBJ1-1; D gene ambiguous. The CDR3 has 13 residues. The ends were cut back, 7 bases at V and 2 bases at J, with 11 bases in the middle. Germline V gene sequence: CDR1 MDHEN, CDR2 SYDVKM. This CDR3 is CASTSGLNTEAFF. The CDR3 coding sequence is TGTGCCAGCACTAGCGGCCTAAACACTGAAGCTTTCTTT.

The chain is built from TRBV11-1 and TRBJ1-1; D remains ambiguous. Germline V gene sequence: CDR1 SGHAT, CDR2 FQDESV (reference sequence). V was shortened by 1 base and J by 1 base, with 7 bases between the two germline ends. The CDR3 sequence is 14 residues long. CDR3 sequence: CASSLETENTEAFF. DNA of the CDR3: TGTGCCAGCAGCTTAGAAACAGAGAACACTGAAGCTTTCTTT. The whole variable domain, filled in from reference TRBV11-1 and TRBJ1-1, reads EAEVAQSPRYKITEKSQAVAFWCDPISGHATLYWYRQILGQGPELLVQFQDESVVDDSQLPKDRFSAERLKGVDSTLKIQPAELGDSAMYLCASSLETENTEAFFGQGTRLTVV.

This chain uses TRBV6-1 with TRBJ1-4; D might be TRBD1 (5 bases). The V gene lost 4 bases and the J gene lost 4 bases, with 7 bases spanning the gap. This CDR3 has 13 residues. Germline lookup yields CDR1 MNHNS and CDR2 SASEGT. CDR3 loop: CASSGGFNEKLFF. The CDR3 bases are TGTGCCAGCAGTGGGGGCTTTAATGAAAAACTGTTTTTT.

The rearrangement joins TRBV5-6 to TRBJ2-3, with 8 positions matching TRBD1. V trimming: 4 bases; J trimming: 2 bases; junction bases outside the gene matches: 6. The CDR3 totals 15 residues. Germline V CDR1 and CDR2: SGHDT, YYEEEE. As DNA, the CDR3 is TGTGCCAGCAGCCAGGACAGGGTGTCCACAGATACGCAGTATTTT. Protein product: CASSQDRVSTDTQYF.

The CDR3 is CASRAVREVGELFF. As DNA, the CDR3 is TGCGCCAGCAGGGCTGTACGGGAGGTTGGGGAGCTGTTTTTT. This rearrangement joins TRBV5-1 to TRBJ2-2; TRBD2 matches at 7 bases. Germline CDR1 is SGHRS and CDR2 is YFSETQ. V was clipped by 5 bases and J by 8 bases; unmatched bases: 9. There are 14 residues in the CDR3.

The chain carries TRBV14 and TRBJ2-7; perhaps TRBD2 as D (6 bases). V gave up 1 base and J gave up 4 bases, with 14 bases separating them. The CDR3 length is 15 residues. Germline assignment: CDR1 SGHDN and CDR2 FVKESK. DNA of the CDR3: TGTGCCAGCAGCCAAGCTCTCGCGGGGCAGTACGAGCAGTACTTC. The encoded protein is CASSQALAGQYEQYF. The whole variable domain, remainder taken from reference TRBV14 and TRBJ2-7, is EAGVTQFPSHSVIEKGQTVTLRCDPISGHDNLYWYRRVMGKEIKFLLHFVKESKQDESGMPNNRFLAERTGGTYSTLKVQPAELEDSGVYFCASSQALAGQYEQYFGPGTRLTVT.

V is TRBV4-3 and J is TRBJ1-5; D is ambiguous. The CDR3 has 18 residues. Germline lookup yields CDR1 LGHNA and CDR2 YSLEER. V was trimmed by 1 base and J by 1 base, leaving 17 bases between them. This CDR3 is CASSQAVRGRSSNQPQHF. The CDR3 DNA follows: TGCGCCAGCAGCCAAGCCGTGAGAGGAAGGAGCAGCAATCAGCCCCAGCATTTT.

The chain combines TRBV18 with TRBJ2-1; TRBD2 agrees at 7 bases. From germline, CDR1 is KGHSH and CDR2 LQKENI. Trimming took 2 bases from V and 4 from J; bases not matched to a gene: 8. The CDR3 sequence is 16 residues long. CDR3: CASSPYPSGDYNEQFF. In nucleotides, the CDR3 is TGTGCCAGCTCACCATATCCTAGCGGTGATTACAATGAGCAGTTCTTC.

The chain has TRBV28 and TRBJ2-5, with 8 bases matching TRBD2. Unmatched junction bases numbered 10, after V lost 5 bases and J lost 5 bases. The length of the CDR3 is 15 residues. Per germline, CDR1 MDHEN and CDR2 SYDVKM. The CDR3 DNA sequence: TGTGCCAGCAGTCCACCCGGGGGGGGCGGGGAGACCCAGTACTTC. Translating it yields CASSPPGGGGETQYF.

The chain combines TRBV19 with TRBJ2-7; the match to TRBD2 covers 9 bases. The length of the CDR3 is 17 residues. Trimming removed 1 base from V and 1 base from J; junction bases left unmatched: 8. Germline-derived CDR1 and CDR2 are LNHDA and SQIVND (reference sequence). The CDR3 nucleotides read TGTGCCAGTAGTATAGCTGTAGGTAGCGGGAGATCCTACGAGCAGTACTTC. Protein product: CASSIAVGSGRSYEQYF.

The V call is TRBV30, the J call TRBJ1-1, with D unresolved. Trimming removed 0 bases at V and 0 bases at J, with 5 bases between. Germline V CDR1 and CDR2: GTSNPN, SVGIG (reference sequence). This CDR3 spans 13 amino acids. The CDR3 loop is CAWSVHMNTEAFF. The CDR3 bases are TGTGCCTGGAGTGTACACATGAACACTGAAGCTTTCTTT.

This sequence joins TRBV11-2 and TRBJ2-5, with TRBD2 identical over 12 bases. The CDR3 extends over 14 amino acids. CDR1 is SGHAT and CDR2 is FQNNGV in the germline V gene. The V segment lost 5 bases and the J segment 5 bases; nucleotides outside the gene matches: 3. In DNA form, the CDR3 reads TGTGCCAGCAGCCCGACTAGCGGGAGTGAGACCCAGTACTTC. This translates into CASSPTSGSETQYF.

The chain couples TRBV6-1 to TRBJ2-2, with TRBD1 matching 8 bases. V was clipped by 1 base and J by 4 bases; unmatched bases: 8. This CDR3 is built from 17 residues. CDR1 is MNHNS, CDR2 SASEGT, per germline. This CDR3 is CASSEGARTGGTGELFF. The CDR3 region has the DNA TGTGCCAGCAGTGAAGGGGCCAGAACAGGGGGCACCGGGGAGCTGTTTTTT.

V gene TRBV7-2 combines with J gene TRBJ2-7; 8 positions match TRBD2. The CDR3 length is 16 residues. V gave up 8 bases and J gave up 6 bases; unmatched junction bases: 18. Germline CDR1 reads SGHTA; CDR2 reads FQGNSA. As DNA, the CDR3 is TGTGCCAGCGGGCCCCGATTCAGCGGGAGTGTAACCGAGCAGTACTTC. It codes for CASGPRFSGSVTEQYF. Full variable domain (remainder filled in from reference TRBV7-2 and TRBJ2-7): GAGVSQSPSNKVTEKGKDVELRCDPISGHTALYWYRQSLGQGLEFLIYFQGNSAPDKSGLPSDRFSAERTGGSVSTLTIQRTQQEDSAVYLCASGPRFSGSVTEQYFGPGTRLTVT.